This T cell receptor beta chain appears in the sequencing data of a study of PD-1 blockade in mismatch repair-deficient tumors. Study background: Patients had approximately 11 mismatch repair-deficient cancer types and were previously treated and progressing. The study's findings and limits: After pembrolizumab, tumor-resident clones rose rapidly, then generally contracted before radiologic responses.

PCR or immunohistochemistry showed mismatch repair deficiency in every enrolled patient. TCRs were sequenced from three patients responding to pembrolizumab. Concerning this clone: Its target is not known.

Generated by immunoSEQ multiplex PCR, the TCRdb table keeps only in-frame clones and is missing some. The sample lists roughly 120,000 clones, about 83% seen once, with less than 5.5% in the top ten. This sequence originates from an adult with mismatch repair-deficient cancer. Sequenced here: peripheral blood, sampled just over 59 weeks after starting pembrolizumab.

The DNA for the CDR3 is TGTGCCAGCAGCTGGGATGGACAGGGCTCCTACGAGCAGTACTTC. Protein sequence: CASSWDGQGSYEQYF. The chain couples TRBV5-4 to TRBJ2-7, with 8 bases lining up with TRBD1. The length of the CDR3 is 15 residues. The J segment lost 0 bases and the V segment lost 3 bases, leaving 5 bases of the junction unmatched. CDR1 is SGHNT, CDR2 YYREEE, per germline (reference sequence).